This T cell receptor (beta chain) came from a study of control samples from healthy donors and cancer patients (dated by TCRdb to 2018 to 2020). Worth noting for this clone: What antigen it recognizes has not been identified. No much larger clonotype is one base removed from it; base qualities were not supplied.

Libraries were built with the immunoSEQ multiplex PCR assay. Entries here come from immuneACCESS through TCRdb and include only in-frame sequences with V and J called. Some clones fail to appear in such tables; in the studies checked, an unresolved V gene covers under half of the shortfall, and the cause of the remainder is unknown. The sample table lists around 77,000 clones, around 92% of them with a count of one. The ten largest clones represent 5% to 6.5% of the sample. V is clipped by 4 bases and J by 5 bases, and the sequence between their germline boundaries is 17 bases long. CDR1 and CDR2 (MGHRA, YSYEKL) derive from the germline V gene. The CDR3 runs 15 residues from the cysteine to the phenylalanine. Solely the CDR3 DNA is kept, with 45 bases framed from the first base.

The receptor was derived from an older woman in good health. The sequenced sample consisted of blood. In this chain, TRBV4-1 is recombined with TRBJ1-2, with no reliable assignment of the D segment. The CDR3 region has the sequence CASSREQVFGYGYTF. The sequenced DNA: TGCGCCAGCAGCCGAGAGCAGGTTTTCGGGTATGGCTACACCTTC.